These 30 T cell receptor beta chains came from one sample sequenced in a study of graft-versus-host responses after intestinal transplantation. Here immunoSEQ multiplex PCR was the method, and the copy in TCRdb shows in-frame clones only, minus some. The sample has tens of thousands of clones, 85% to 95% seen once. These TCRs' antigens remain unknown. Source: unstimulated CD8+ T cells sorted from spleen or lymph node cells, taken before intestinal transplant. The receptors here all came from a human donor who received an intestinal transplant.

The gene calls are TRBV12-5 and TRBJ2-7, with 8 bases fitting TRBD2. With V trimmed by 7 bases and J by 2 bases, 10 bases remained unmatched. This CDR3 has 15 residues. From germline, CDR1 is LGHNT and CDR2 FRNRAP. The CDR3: CASAYGGVSTYEQYF. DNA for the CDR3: TGTGCTAGTGCCTACGGGGGGGTGTCAACCTACGAGCAGTACTTC.

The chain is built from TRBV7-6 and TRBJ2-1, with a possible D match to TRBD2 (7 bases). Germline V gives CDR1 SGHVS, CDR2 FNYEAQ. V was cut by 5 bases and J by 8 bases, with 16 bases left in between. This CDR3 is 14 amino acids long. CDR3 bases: TGTGCCAGCAGCCTGTTACGGGGGGCCGATGAGCAGTTCTTC. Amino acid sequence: CASSLLRGADEQFF.

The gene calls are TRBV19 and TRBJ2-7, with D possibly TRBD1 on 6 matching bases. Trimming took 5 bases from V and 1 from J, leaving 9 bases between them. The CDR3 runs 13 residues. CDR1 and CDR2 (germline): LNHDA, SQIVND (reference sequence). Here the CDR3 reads CASSAGVSYEQYF. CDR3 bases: TGTGCCAGTAGTGCAGGGGTATCCTACGAGCAGTACTTC.

The CDR3 loop reads CASSSVNTGELFF. CDR3 DNA sequence: TGTGCCAGCAGTTCCGTTAACACCGGGGAGCTGTTTTTT. The chain couples TRBV6-5 to TRBJ2-2; D not certain. The CDR3 runs to 13 residues. In germline, CDR1 is MNHEY, CDR2 SVGAGI. The V gene lost 4 bases and the J gene lost 2 bases, with 5 bases spanning the gap.

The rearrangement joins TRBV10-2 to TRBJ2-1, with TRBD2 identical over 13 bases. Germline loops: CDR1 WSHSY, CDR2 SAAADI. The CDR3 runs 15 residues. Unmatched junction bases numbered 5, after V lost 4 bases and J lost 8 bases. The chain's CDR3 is CASSGGTSGVYEQFF. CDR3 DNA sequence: TGCGCCAGCAGTGGGGGGACTAGCGGGGTCTATGAGCAGTTCTTC.

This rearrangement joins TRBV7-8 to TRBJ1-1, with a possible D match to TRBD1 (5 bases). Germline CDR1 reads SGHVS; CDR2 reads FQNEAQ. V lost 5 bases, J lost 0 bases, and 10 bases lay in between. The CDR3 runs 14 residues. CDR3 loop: CASSPQGVNTEAFF. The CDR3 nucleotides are TGTGCCAGCAGCCCCCAAGGGGTGAACACTGAAGCTTTCTTT. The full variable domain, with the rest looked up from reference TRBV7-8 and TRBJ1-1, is GAGVSQSPRYKVAKRGQDVALRCDPISGHVSLFWYQQALGQGPEFLTYFQNEAQLDKSGLPSDRFFAERPEGSVSTLKIQRTQQEDSAVYLCASSPQGVNTEAFFGQGTRLTVV.

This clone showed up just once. The CDR3 sequence: CASSLDSNTEAFF. The CDR3 bases are TGTGCCAGCAGTTTGGACTCCAACACTGAAGCTTTCTTT. The chain employs TRBV27 and TRBJ1-1; D is ambiguous. The CDR3 covers 13 residues. Trimming took 3 bases from V and 2 from J, leaving 7 bases between them. Germline CDR1 reads MNHEY; CDR2 reads SMNVEV (reference sequence).

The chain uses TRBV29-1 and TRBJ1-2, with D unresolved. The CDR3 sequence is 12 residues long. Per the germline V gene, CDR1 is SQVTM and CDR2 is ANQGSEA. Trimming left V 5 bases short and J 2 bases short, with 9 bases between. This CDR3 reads CSVIRENYGYTF. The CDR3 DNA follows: TGCAGCGTTATTAGGGAGAACTATGGCTACACCTTC.

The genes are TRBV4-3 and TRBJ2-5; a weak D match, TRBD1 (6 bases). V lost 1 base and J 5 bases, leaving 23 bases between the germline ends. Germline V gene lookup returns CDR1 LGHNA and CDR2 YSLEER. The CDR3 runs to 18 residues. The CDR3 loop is CASSQGYLETGPTETQYF. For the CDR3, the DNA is TGCGCCAGCAGCCAAGGATACCTGGAGACAGGTCCCACGGAGACCCAGTACTTC.

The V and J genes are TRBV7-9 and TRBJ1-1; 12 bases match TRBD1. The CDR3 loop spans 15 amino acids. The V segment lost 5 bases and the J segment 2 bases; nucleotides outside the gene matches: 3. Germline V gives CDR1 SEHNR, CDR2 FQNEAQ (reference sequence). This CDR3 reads CASSEGQGANTEAFF. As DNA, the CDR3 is TGTGCCAGCAGCGAGGGACAGGGGGCCAACACTGAAGCTTTCTTT.

DNA for the CDR3: TGTGCCAGCAGTGGACCCGGGACAGGGGCGAACAATGAGCAGTTCTTC. Protein sequence: CASSGPGTGANNEQFF. The rearrangement links TRBV6-1 to TRBJ2-1; 10 bases line up with TRBD1. V was clipped by 4 bases and J by 5 bases; unmatched bases: 8. The CDR3 covers 16 residues. Germline V CDR1 and CDR2: MNHNS, SASEGT.

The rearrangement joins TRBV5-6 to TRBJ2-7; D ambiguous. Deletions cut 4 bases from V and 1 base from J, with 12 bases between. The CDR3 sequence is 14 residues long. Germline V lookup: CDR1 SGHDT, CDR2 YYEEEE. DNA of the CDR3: TGTGCCAGCAGCACCGGGTCCAAATCCTACGAGCAGTACTTC. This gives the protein CASSTGSKSYEQYF. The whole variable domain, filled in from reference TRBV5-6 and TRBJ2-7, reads DAGVTQSPTHLIKTRGQQVTLRCSPKSGHDTVSWYQQALGQGPQFIFQYYEEEERQRGNFPDRFSGHQFPNYSSELNVNALLLGDSALYLCASSTGSKSYEQYFGPGTRLTVT.

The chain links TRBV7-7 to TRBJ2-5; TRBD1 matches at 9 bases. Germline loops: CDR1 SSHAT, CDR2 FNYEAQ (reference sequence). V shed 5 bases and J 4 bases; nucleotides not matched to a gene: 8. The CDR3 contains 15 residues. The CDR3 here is CASSREPGQGETQYF. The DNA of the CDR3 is TGTGCCAGCAGCAGGGAACCGGGACAGGGAGAGACCCAGTACTTC.

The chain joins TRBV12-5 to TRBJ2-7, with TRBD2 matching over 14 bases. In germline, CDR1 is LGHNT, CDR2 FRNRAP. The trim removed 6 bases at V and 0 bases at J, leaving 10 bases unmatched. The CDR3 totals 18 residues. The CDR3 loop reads CASGHGLAGGLPSYEQYF. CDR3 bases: TGTGCTAGTGGCCACGGACTAGCGGGGGGTCTCCCCTCCTACGAGCAGTACTTC.

CDR3 region: CASSIGAGELFF. Written as DNA, the CDR3 is TGTGCCAGCAGCATCGGTGCCGGGGAGCTGTTTTTT. This chain joins TRBV7-9 and TRBJ2-2, with no clear D. The V gene lost 5 bases and the J gene lost 6 bases, with 7 bases spanning the gap. From germline, CDR1 is SEHNR and CDR2 FQNEAQ (reference sequence). The CDR3 spans 12 residues. The full variable domain, rest sourced from reference TRBV7-9 and TRBJ2-2, is DTGVSQNPRHKITKRGQNVTFRCDPISEHNRLYWYRQTLGQGPEFLTYFQNEAQLEKSRLLSDRFSAERPKGSFSTLEIQRTEQGDSAMYLCASSIGAGELFFGEGSRLTVL.

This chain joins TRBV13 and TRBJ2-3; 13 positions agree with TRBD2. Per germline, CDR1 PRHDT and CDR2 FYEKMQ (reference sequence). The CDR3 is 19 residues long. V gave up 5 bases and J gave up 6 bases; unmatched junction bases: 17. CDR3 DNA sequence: TGTGCCAGCAGCACCCGACTAGCGGGGGGCTCCGACGAAGCGGATACGCAGTATTTT. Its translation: CASSTRLAGGSDEADTQYF.

This CDR3 reads CASSFGPSSYEQYF. CDR3 sequence (DNA): TGTGCCAGCAGTTTTGGCCCCAGCTCCTACGAGCAGTACTTC. The chain has TRBV27 and TRBJ2-7, with D unclear. V was cut by 3 bases and J by 0 bases, with 9 bases left in between. Germline V lookup: CDR1 MNHEY, CDR2 SMNVEV (reference sequence). This CDR3 region has 14 residues.

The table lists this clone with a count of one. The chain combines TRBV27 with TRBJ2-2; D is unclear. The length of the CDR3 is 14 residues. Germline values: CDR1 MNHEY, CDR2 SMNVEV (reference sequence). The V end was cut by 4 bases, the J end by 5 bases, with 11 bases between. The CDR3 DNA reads TGTGCCAGCAGTTACGCAGCGTCTACCGGGGAGCTGTTTTTT. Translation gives CASSYAASTGELFF.

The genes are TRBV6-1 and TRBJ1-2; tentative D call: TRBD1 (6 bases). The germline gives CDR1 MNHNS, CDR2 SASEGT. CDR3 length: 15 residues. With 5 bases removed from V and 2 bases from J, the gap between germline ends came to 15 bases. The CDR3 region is CASSNPLQGNYGYTF. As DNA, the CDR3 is TGTGCCAGCAGTAACCCTCTCCAGGGGAACTATGGCTACACCTTC.

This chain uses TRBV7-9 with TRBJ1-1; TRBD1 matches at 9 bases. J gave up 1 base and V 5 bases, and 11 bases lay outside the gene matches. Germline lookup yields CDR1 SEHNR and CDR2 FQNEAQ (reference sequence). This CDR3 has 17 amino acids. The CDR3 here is CASSHTADRGANTEAFF. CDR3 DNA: TGTGCCAGCAGCCATACGGCAGACAGGGGGGCGAACACTGAAGCTTTCTTT.

The CDR3 nucleotides are TGTGCCAGCAGTTTGGGACTAGCGGGGTCCCAAGAGACCCAGTACTTC. Protein: CASSLGLAGSQETQYF. J is TRBJ2-5 and V is TRBV2; TRBD2 agrees at 13 bases. J was trimmed by 1 base and V by 5 bases; bases with no gene match: 4. Per the germline V gene, CDR1 is SNHLY and CDR2 is FYNNEI. The CDR3 has 16 residues.

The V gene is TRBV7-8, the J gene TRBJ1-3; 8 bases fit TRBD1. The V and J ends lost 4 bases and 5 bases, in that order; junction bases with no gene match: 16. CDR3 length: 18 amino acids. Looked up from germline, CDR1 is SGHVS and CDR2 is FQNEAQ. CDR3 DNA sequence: TGTGCCAGCAGCTATGATGGATCGGACAGGGACGATAGAAACACCATATATTTT. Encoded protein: CASSYDGSDRDDRNTIYF.

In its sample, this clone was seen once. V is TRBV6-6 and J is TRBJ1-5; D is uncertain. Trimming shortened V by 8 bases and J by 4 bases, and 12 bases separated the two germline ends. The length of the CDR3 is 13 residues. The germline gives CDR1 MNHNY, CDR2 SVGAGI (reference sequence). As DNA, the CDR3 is TGTGCCAGCGGTTCAGGCGAAAATCAGCCCCAGCATTTT. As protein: CASGSGENQPQHF.

The CDR3 coding sequence is TGTGCCAGCAGTTACTCGGGGGCAGAAGCTTTCTTT. This sequence encodes CASSYSGAEAFF. V usage is TRBV6-6 and J usage is TRBJ1-1, with D possibly TRBD1 on 6 matching bases. The ends were cut back, 0 bases at V and 8 bases at J, with 7 bases in the middle. Germline loops: CDR1 MNHNY, CDR2 SVGAGI (reference sequence). The CDR3 is 12 residues long.

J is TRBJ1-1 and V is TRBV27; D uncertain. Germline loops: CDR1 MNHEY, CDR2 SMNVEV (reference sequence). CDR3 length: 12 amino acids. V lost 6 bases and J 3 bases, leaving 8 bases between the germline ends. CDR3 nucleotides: TGTGCCAGCAGGTCGGGTTACACTGAAGCTTTCTTT. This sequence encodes CASRSGYTEAFF.

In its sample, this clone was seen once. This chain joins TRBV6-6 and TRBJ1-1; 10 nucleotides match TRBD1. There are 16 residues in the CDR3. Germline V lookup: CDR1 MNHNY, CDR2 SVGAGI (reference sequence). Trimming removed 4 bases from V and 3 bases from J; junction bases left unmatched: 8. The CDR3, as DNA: TGTGCCAGCAGTTTCGACAGGGGGCGATTGGACACTGAAGCTTTCTTT. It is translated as CASSFDRGRLDTEAFF.

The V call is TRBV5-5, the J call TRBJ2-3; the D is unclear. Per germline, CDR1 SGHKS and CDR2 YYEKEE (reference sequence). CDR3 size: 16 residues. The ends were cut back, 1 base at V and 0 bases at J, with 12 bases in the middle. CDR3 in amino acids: CASSLPPTGSTDTQYF. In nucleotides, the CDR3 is TGTGCCAGCAGCTTGCCCCCCACCGGTAGCACAGATACGCAGTATTTT.

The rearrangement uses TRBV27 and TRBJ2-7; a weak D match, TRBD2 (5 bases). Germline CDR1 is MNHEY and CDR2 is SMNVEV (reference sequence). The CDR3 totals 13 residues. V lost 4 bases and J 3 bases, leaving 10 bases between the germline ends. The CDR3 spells CASSSGNGYEQYF. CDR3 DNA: TGTGCCAGCAGTTCGGGGAACGGCTACGAGCAGTACTTC.

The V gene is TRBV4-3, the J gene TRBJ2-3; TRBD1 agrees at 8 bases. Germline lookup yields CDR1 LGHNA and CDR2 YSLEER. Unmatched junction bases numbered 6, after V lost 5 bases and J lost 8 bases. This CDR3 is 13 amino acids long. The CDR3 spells CASSTQGAGTQYF. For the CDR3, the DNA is TGCGCCAGCAGCACGCAGGGGGCGGGTACGCAGTATTTT.

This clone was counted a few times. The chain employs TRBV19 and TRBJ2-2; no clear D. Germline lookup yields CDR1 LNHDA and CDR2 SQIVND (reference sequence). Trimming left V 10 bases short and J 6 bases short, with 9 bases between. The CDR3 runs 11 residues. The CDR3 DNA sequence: TGTGCCACAGATTTTGCCGGGGAGCTGTTTTTT. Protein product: CATDFAGELFF.